This record covers a single TCR beta chain. This entry comes from a study of blood T cell repertoires in COVID-19. Study-level information: T cells, B-cell-depleted T cells, or PBMCs supplied cDNA or gDNA.

Sequenced by immunoSEQ multiplex PCR; TCRdb stores in-frame clones only, minus some. This sample has 120,000 to 150,000 clones; 87% occur once, and the top ten carry 8.6%. CDR1 SGHRS and CDR2 YFSETQ come from the germline V gene. The CDR3 is made up of 14 amino acids. Unmatched junction bases numbered 3, after V lost 2 bases and J lost 4 bases. This TCR came from a woman aged 45-65 years with active or convalescent COVID-19. V usage is TRBV5-1 and J usage is TRBJ2-7; 10 bases are a match to TRBD2. Sequenced input: peripheral blood. In nucleotides, the CDR3 is TGCGCCAGCAGCTTATCTAGCGGGAGTTACGAGCAGTACTTC. Translation gives CASSLSSGSYEQYF.